This is a list of T cell receptor beta chains from one sample in a study of CD8+ T cells in alopecia areata. The table came from immunoSEQ multiplex PCR; TCRdb's copy has only in-frame clones and leaves some out. The sample lists 110,000 to 150,000 clones, roughly half occurring once. This specimen was CD4+ T cells sorted from blood, taken at week 0. These receptors all come from a human donor with alopecia areata. Both conserved end residues are part of each CDR3. The D gene is left open where the match is weak. Clone size is given for some rows only: seen once, a few or many times, or a class if the clone is expanded.

D: -
length: 11
size: -
V: TRBV29-1
J: TRBJ2-7
DNA: TGCAGCGCTCGGCAGGGATACGAGCAGTACTTC
CDR3: CSARQGYEQYF

D: -
length: 15
size: few
V: TRBV10-3
J: TRBJ1-5
DNA: TGTGCCATCAGTGTCGAGGGAGGGCCTAATCAGCCCCAGCATTTT
CDR3: CAISVEGGPNQPQHF

D: -
length: 12
size: -
V: TRBV2
J: TRBJ2-3
DNA: TGTGCCAGCAGTCGTCTGGGAGATACGCAGTATTTT
CDR3: CASSRLGDTQYF

D: -
length: 14
size: -
V: TRBV4-3
J: TRBJ2-1
DNA: TGCGCCAGCAGCCAAGATGTGATGACTTCGACGCAGTTCTTC
CDR3: CASSQDVMTSTQFF

D: -
length: 18
size: few
V: TRBV18
J: TRBJ2-3
DNA: TGTGCCAGCTCACCACCAAACCCGGGACACCGAAACACAGATACGCAGTATTTT
CDR3: CASSPPNPGHRNTDTQYF

D: -
length: 11
size: -
V: TRBV25-1
J: TRBJ2-1
DNA: TGTGCCAGCAGTACCACACGGGCGCAGTTCTTC
CDR3: CASSTTRAQFF

D: -
length: 13
size: -
V: TRBV30
J: TRBJ2-5
DNA: TGTGCCTGGACCGTCGGAGCCCGGGGGACCCAGTACTTC
CDR3: CAWTVGARGTQYF

D: TRBD2
length: 15
size: -
V: TRBV29-1
J: TRBJ2-1
DNA: TGCAGCGTTCGTAAGGGACTAGCCGGGGGCAATGAGCAGTTCTTC
CDR3: CSVRKGLAGGNEQFF

D: -
length: 16
size: few
V: TRBV29-1
J: TRBJ2-3
DNA: TGCAGCGTTGAGGGGGACTGGGACAGTAGCACAGATACGCAGTATTTT
CDR3: CSVEGDWDSSTDTQYF

D: -
length: 11
size: -
V: TRBV27
J: TRBJ2-1
DNA: TGTGCCAGCAGTTTTTCGGGTGAGCAGTTCTTC
CDR3: CASSFSGEQFF

D: TRBD1
length: 16
size: -
V: TRBV7-6
J: TRBJ1-3
DNA: TGTGCCAGCAGCTTAGCAGGGACAGCCGCTGGAAACACCATATATTTT
CDR3: CASSLAGTAAGNTIYF

D: TRBD1
length: 13
size: -
V: TRBV10-2
J: TRBJ1-5
DNA: TGCGCCAGCAGTGCAGGGGGCTATCAGCCCCAGCATTTT
CDR3: CASSAGGYQPQHF

D: TRBD2
length: 16
size: -
V: TRBV29-1
J: TRBJ2-2
DNA: TGCAGCGTGGGATTGTCTAGCGGGCCGAACACCGGGGAGCTGTTTTTT
CDR3: CSVGLSSGPNTGELFF

D: TRBD2
length: 14
size: -
V: TRBV7-2
J: TRBJ2-7
DNA: TGTGCCAGCAGCTTACTAGCGGGAGGGTACGAGCAGTACTTC
CDR3: CASSLLAGGYEQYF

D: -
length: 17
size: few
V: TRBV29-1
J: TRBJ2-6
DNA: TGCAGCGTCTCGCTGGGGACAAGGTTTTCTGGGGCCAACGTCCTGACTTTC
CDR3: CSVSLGTRFSGANVLTF

D: -
length: 15
size: once
V: TRBV18
J: TRBJ2-3
DNA: TGTGCCAGCTCACCAAAGGACGGTTACACAGATACGCAGTATTTT
CDR3: CASSPKDGYTDTQYF

D: -
length: 13
size: few
V: TRBV15
J: TRBJ1-1
DNA: TGTGCCACCAGCAGAGATGGGTACACTGAAGCTTTCTTT
CDR3: CATSRDGYTEAFF

D: -
length: 9
size: -
V: TRBV29-1
J: TRBJ2-1
DNA: TGCAGCGTTAACAATGAGCAGTTCTTC
CDR3: CSVNNEQFF

D: -
length: 14
size: -
V: TRBV18
J: TRBJ2-3
DNA: TGTGCCAGCTCACCACCGTCTAGCGCGGATACGCAGTATTTT
CDR3: CASSPPSSADTQYF

D: -
length: 14
size: -
V: TRBV4-3
J: TRBJ2-7
DNA: TGCGCCAGCAGCCAAGATCTACAGACCTACGAGCAGTACTTC
CDR3: CASSQDLQTYEQYF

D: -
length: 12
size: -
V: TRBV30
J: TRBJ2-7
DNA: TGTGCCTGGAGTGTACGGAGCGACGAGCAGTACTTC
CDR3: CAWSVRSDEQYF

D: -
length: 15
size: few
V: TRBV29-1
J: TRBJ2-2
DNA: TGCAGCGTTGAGAGACAGGGAGGGTACACCGGGGAGCTGTTTTTT
CDR3: CSVERQGGYTGELFF

D: -
length: 14
size: once
V: TRBV7-2
J: TRBJ2-5
DNA: TGTGCCAGCAGCCAAATATCAGGGCAAGAGACCCAGTACTTC
CDR3: CASSQISGQETQYF

D: -
length: 15
size: many
V: TRBV6-6
J: TRBJ1-2
DNA: TGTGCCAGCAGTTACTCATCGACATCTAACTATGGCTACACCTTC
CDR3: CASSYSSTSNYGYTF

D: -
length: 14
size: -
V: TRBV5-1
J: TRBJ2-3
DNA: TGCGCCAGCAGCCGAGGGCTAAGCACAGATACGCAGTATTTT
CDR3: CASSRGLSTDTQYF

D: -
length: 14
size: few
V: TRBV5-1
J: TRBJ2-7
DNA: TGCGCCAGCAGCTTGGCCGGCACCCCCTACGAGCAGTACTTC
CDR3: CASSLAGTPYEQYF

D: -
length: 12
size: few
V: TRBV6-6
J: TRBJ1-3
DNA: TGTGCCAGCAGTTCCCTCGGGGCCACCATATATTTT
CDR3: CASSSLGATIYF

D: -
length: 10
size: -
V: TRBV20-1
J: TRBJ2-5
DNA: TGCAGTGCTAGCTTGGAGACCCAGTACTTC
CDR3: CSASLETQYF